This T cell receptor beta chain was found in a study of blood T cell repertoires in COVID-19. Only in-frame clones appear in the TCRdb table, and some are missing; sequencing was by immunoSEQ multiplex PCR. The sample has some 86,000 clones, about 85% seen once; the top ten hold roughly 14%. The clonotype originates from a woman aged 70-85 years with acute or convalescent COVID-19. Sequenced material: peripheral blood.

The CDR3 sequence is CASSYSSRGQETQYF. DNA of the CDR3: TGTGCCAGCAGTTACTCGTCCAGGGGGCAAGAGACCCAGTACTTC. V is TRBV6-2 or TRBV6-3 and J is TRBJ2-5; 7 positions match TRBD1. The J segment lost 2 bases and the V segment lost 0 bases, leaving 3 bases of the junction unmatched. Germline V gene data show CDR1 as MNHEY and CDR2 as SVGEGT. The CDR3 consists of 15 residues.